The clone carrying this T cell receptor (beta chain) appeared a few times. The antigen remains undetermined. Included in the TCR beta cDNA libraries were unique molecular identifiers. TCRdb reprocessed the PCR reads with MiXCR, giving one entry per CDR3 protein. Here the sample spans hundreds of thousands of distinct CDR3 sequences, less than 35% being singletons. This entry belongs to a study of post-analysis software for immune sequencing data. As for the study in general: The cohort encompassed relapsing-remitting, secondary progressive and progressive-relapsing multiple sclerosis disease courses.

V was shortened by 2 bases and J by 3 bases, with 14 bases between the two germline ends. Germline V gene sequence: CDR1 SNHLY, CDR2 FYNNEI. There are 17 residues in the CDR3. The study, taken as a whole, reports: Comparison with controls showed significantly lower normalized Chao1 diversity in multiple sclerosis patients. Patients used a few TRBV segments, including TRBV5-6, TRBV5-1 and TRBV20-1, more often than controls.

The clonotype comes from a girl aged 5 to 17 with multiple sclerosis. This sequence joins TRBV2 and TRBJ2-6, with D perhaps TRBD1 (5 bases). The source material was blood. The CDR3 is CASSENQGMRGANVLTF. The CDR3 DNA follows: TGTGCCAGCAGTGAAAACCAGGGTATGCGTGGGGCCAACGTCCTGACTTTC.